The rows below give T cell receptor beta chains drawn from one sample of a study of shared T cell receptors in the human thymus. The protocol was immunoSEQ multiplex PCR, while the TCRdb copy is restricted to in-frame clones and leaves out a portion. The data hold some 760,000 clones, with approximately 85% observed a single time. A further study also used this sample, focusing on human thymus T cells.

Input material: thymocytes. These receptors all stem from a girl younger than two with a congenital heart defect. CDR3s include the opening cysteine and the closing phenylalanine or tryptophan. D genes are given only for firm matches. Some rows have no size entry. The others give once, few or many, or a class for an expanded clone.

CDR3 protein: CASSRHIAGEYNEQFF
CDR3 DNA: TGCGCCAGCAGCAGACATATAGCGGGGGAATACAATGAGCAGTTCTTC
V gene: TRBV5-1
J gene: TRBJ2-1
clone size: once
D gene: TRBD2

CDR3 protein: CASSPPGSSGNTIYF
CDR3 DNA: TGTGCCAGCTCACCACCTGGGAGCTCTGGAAACACCATATATTTT
V gene: TRBV18
J gene: TRBJ1-3
clone size: -
D gene: -

CDR3 protein: CASREVTIYF
CDR3 DNA: TGTGCCAGTAGGGAGGTCACCATATATTTT
V gene: TRBV2
J gene: TRBJ1-3
clone size: -
D gene: -

CDR3 protein: CASSQSLGRGHTDTQYF
CDR3 DNA: TGCGCCAGCAGCCAAAGCTTGGGGCGTGGTCACACAGATACGCAGTATTTT
V gene: TRBV4-3
J gene: TRBJ2-3
clone size: once
D gene: -

CDR3 protein: CASSQGDDRGRWNQPQHF
CDR3 DNA: TGTGCCAGCAGCCAAGGGGACGACAGGGGGAGGTGGAATCAGCCCCAGCATTTT
V gene: TRBV14
J gene: TRBJ1-5
clone size: once
D gene: TRBD1

CDR3 protein: CASKFSNENRENRESYGYTF
CDR3 DNA: TGCGCCAGCAAATTCAGCAACGAGAACAGGGAGAATCGGGAATCCTATGGCTACACCTTC
V gene: TRBV5-1
J gene: TRBJ1-2
clone size: -
D gene: -

CDR3 protein: CASSPGQTWAWYTF
CDR3 DNA: TGTGCCAGCTCACCGGGACAGACGTGGGCTTGGTACACCTTC
V gene: TRBV18
J gene: TRBJ1-2
clone size: -
D gene: TRBD1

CDR3 protein: CASTPFWGVAASYNSPLHF
CDR3 DNA: TGTGCCAGCACTCCTTTTTGGGGGGTTGCTGCATCCTATAATTCACCCCTCCACTTT
V gene: TRBV28
J gene: TRBJ1-6
clone size: -
D gene: -

CDR3 protein: CASSQGSQGYEQYF
CDR3 DNA: TGCGCCAGCAGCCAGGGTTCGCAGGGCTACGAGCAGTACTTC
V gene: TRBV4-1
J gene: TRBJ2-7
clone size: -
D gene: -

CDR3 protein: CAWSVMFVASPRDTSMNTEAFF
CDR3 DNA: TGTGCCTGGAGTGTAATGTTTGTTGCTAGCCCGAGGGACACCTCCATGAACACTGAAGCTTTCTTT
V gene: TRBV30
J gene: TRBJ1-1
clone size: -
D gene: -

CDR3 protein: CASKFKVARGPVYGYTF
CDR3 DNA: TGCGCCAGCAAATTCAAGGTTGCGCGAGGCCCCGTTTATGGCTACACCTTC
V gene: TRBV5-1
J gene: TRBJ1-2
clone size: -
D gene: -

CDR3 protein: CASSHEGQDNYGYTF
CDR3 DNA: TGTGCCAGCAGCCACGAGGGACAGGACAACTATGGCTACACCTTC
V gene: TRBV14
J gene: TRBJ1-2
clone size: once
D gene: TRBD1

CDR3 protein: CASSQPKRDSPTDTQYF
CDR3 DNA: TGCGCCAGCAGCCAACCTAAGAGGGACAGCCCCACAGATACGCAGTATTTT
V gene: TRBV4-1
J gene: TRBJ2-3
clone size: -
D gene: TRBD1

CDR3 protein: CASSSRYGGGGEKLFF
CDR3 DNA: TGTGCCAGCAGCTCCCGCTACGGAGGGGGCGGGGAAAAACTGTTTTTT
V gene: TRBV11-2
J gene: TRBJ1-4
clone size: -
D gene: TRBD1

CDR3 protein: CASSSPTSGDQETQYF
CDR3 DNA: TGTGCCAGCAGTTCCCCGACTAGCGGGGACCAAGAGACCCAGTACTTC
V gene: TRBV6-5
J gene: TRBJ2-5
clone size: -
D gene: TRBD2

CDR3 protein: CASSDTGVTEAFF
CDR3 DNA: TGTGCCAGCAGTGATACAGGGGTTACTGAAGCTTTCTTT
V gene: TRBV6-1
J gene: TRBJ1-1
clone size: once
D gene: TRBD1

CDR3 protein: CASSLNRQGRRGNYGYTF
CDR3 DNA: TGCGCCAGCAGCTTGAACAGACAGGGCCGTCGAGGTAACTATGGCTACACCTTC
V gene: TRBV5-1
J gene: TRBJ1-2
clone size: once
D gene: TRBD1

CDR3 protein: CASSETNGTPYEQYF
CDR3 DNA: TGTGCCAGCAGTGAGACAAACGGAACTCCCTACGAGCAGTACTTC
V gene: TRBV6-1
J gene: TRBJ2-7
clone size: few
D gene: -

CDR3 protein: CASSLGQGAGGYTF
CDR3 DNA: TGTGCCAGCAGCTTAGGACAGGGGGCAGGAGGCTACACCTTC
V gene: TRBV7-9
J gene: TRBJ1-2
clone size: few
D gene: TRBD1

CDR3 protein: CASSPWDSHYEQYF
CDR3 DNA: TGTGCCAGTAGTCCGTGGGACAGCCACTACGAGCAGTACTTC
V gene: TRBV19
J gene: TRBJ2-7
clone size: -
D gene: TRBD1

CDR3 protein: CASSPDRGHHRGEKLFF
CDR3 DNA: TGTGCCAGCTCACCGGACAGGGGGCATCATAGGGGCGAAAAACTGTTTTTT
V gene: TRBV18
J gene: TRBJ1-4
clone size: -
D gene: TRBD1

CDR3 protein: CAWRTPVSGSPLHF
CDR3 DNA: TGTGCCTGGAGGACCCCGGTTAGCGGTTCACCCCTCCACTTT
V gene: TRBV30
J gene: TRBJ1-6
clone size: -
D gene: -

CDR3 protein: CAISESDRGGSPLHF
CDR3 DNA: TGTGCCATCAGTGAGTCGGACAGGGGTGGGTCACCCCTCCACTTT
V gene: TRBV10-3
J gene: TRBJ1-6
clone size: -
D gene: TRBD1

CDR3 protein: CASSQGASGGAGKETQYF
CDR3 DNA: TGCGCCAGCAGCCAAGGTGCTAGCGGGGGGGCAGGTAAAGAGACCCAGTACTTC
V gene: TRBV4-1
J gene: TRBJ2-5
clone size: -
D gene: TRBD2

CDR3 protein: CASSRVVGVRRTDTQYF
CDR3 DNA: TGCGCCAGCAGCCGGGTTGTCGGGGTGAGAAGAACAGATACGCAGTATTTT
V gene: TRBV4-1
J gene: TRBJ2-3
clone size: -
D gene: -

CDR3 protein: CSAARETNTEAFF
CDR3 DNA: TGCAGCGCGGCAAGGGAGACGAACACTGAAGCTTTCTTT
V gene: TRBV29-1
J gene: TRBJ1-1
clone size: -
D gene: -

CDR3 protein: CASSLTTGRNYGYTF
CDR3 DNA: TGCGCCAGCAGCTTGACGACAGGGCGGAACTATGGCTACACCTTC
V gene: TRBV5-1
J gene: TRBJ1-2
clone size: -
D gene: TRBD1

CDR3 protein: CASSSLTGAVSNQPQHF
CDR3 DNA: TGTGCCAGCAGTTCCCTAACAGGGGCCGTTAGCAATCAGCCCCAGCATTTT
V gene: TRBV28
J gene: TRBJ1-5
clone size: -
D gene: TRBD1

CDR3 protein: CASSRGVYYGYTF
CDR3 DNA: TGCGCCAGCAGTCGGGGAGTTTACTATGGCTACACCTTC
V gene: TRBV10-2
J gene: TRBJ1-2
clone size: -
D gene: -

CDR3 protein: CASILTADGSPLHF
CDR3 DNA: TGTGCCAGCATCCTAACAGCGGACGGTTCACCCCTCCACTTT
V gene: TRBV27
J gene: TRBJ1-6
clone size: -
D gene: -

CDR3 protein: CASNFRPEQGNEQFF
CDR3 DNA: TGTGCCAGCAACTTCAGACCAGAACAGGGTAATGAGCAGTTCTTC
V gene: TRBV7-7
J gene: TRBJ2-1
clone size: -
D gene: -

CDR3 protein: CASSQIQGPNEQFF
CDR3 DNA: TGTGCCAGCAGCCAGATACAGGGTCCCAATGAGCAGTTCTTC
V gene: TRBV5-6
J gene: TRBJ2-1
clone size: -
D gene: -

CDR3 protein: CASSHRTGYGYTF
CDR3 DNA: TGCGCCAGCAGCCACCGGACAGGCTATGGCTACACCTTC
V gene: TRBV5-1
J gene: TRBJ1-2
clone size: -
D gene: TRBD1

CDR3 protein: CASSQAVTGFCGYTF
CDR3 DNA: TGCGCCAGCAGCCAAGCGGTAACGGGGTTCTGCGGCTACACCTTC
V gene: TRBV4-1
J gene: TRBJ1-2
clone size: -
D gene: -

CDR3 protein: CASRPSRQETQYF
CDR3 DNA: TGTGCCAGCCGCCCTAGCAGACAAGAGACCCAGTACTTC
V gene: TRBV7-2
J gene: TRBJ2-5
clone size: -
D gene: -

CDR3 protein: CASSYRTSGDGDTQYF
CDR3 DNA: TGTGCCAGCAGTTACCGAACTAGCGGGGACGGGGATACGCAGTATTTT
V gene: TRBV6-5
J gene: TRBJ2-3
clone size: -
D gene: TRBD2

CDR3 protein: CASSPQVRYGYTF
CDR3 DNA: TGTGCCAGCAGTCCGCAGGTTCGATATGGCTACACCTTC
V gene: TRBV28
J gene: TRBJ1-2
clone size: -
D gene: -

CDR3 protein: CASKRGETSYNEQFF
CDR3 DNA: TGTGCCAGCAAGCGGGGGGAGACCTCCTACAATGAGCAGTTCTTC
V gene: TRBV5-6
J gene: TRBJ2-1
clone size: -
D gene: TRBD2

CDR3 protein: CASTWTSGGPYEQYF
CDR3 DNA: TGTGCCAGCACGTGGACTAGCGGGGGGCCCTACGAGCAGTACTTC
V gene: TRBV2
J gene: TRBJ2-7
clone size: -
D gene: TRBD2

CDR3 protein: CASSLRDRDYNSPLHF
CDR3 DNA: TGTGCCAGCAGTCTCCGGGACAGGGACTATAATTCACCCCTCCACTTT
V gene: TRBV25-1
J gene: TRBJ1-6
clone size: -
D gene: TRBD1

CDR3 protein: CASSQPSYRGETQYF
CDR3 DNA: TGCGCCAGCAGCCAACCAAGCTACAGGGGAGAGACCCAGTACTTC
V gene: TRBV4-1
J gene: TRBJ2-5
clone size: -
D gene: TRBD1

CDR3 protein: CAISENRADTQYF
CDR3 DNA: TGTGCCATCAGTGAGAACAGGGCAGATACGCAGTATTTT
V gene: TRBV10-3
J gene: TRBJ2-3
clone size: -
D gene: -

CDR3 protein: CASSIGQAMSNTEAFF
CDR3 DNA: TGTGCCAGTAGTATAGGGCAGGCAATGTCGAACACTGAAGCTTTCTTT
V gene: TRBV19
J gene: TRBJ1-1
clone size: -
D gene: -

CDR3 protein: CASALPRQGNYGYTF
CDR3 DNA: TGTGCTAGTGCCCTTCCTCGACAGGGTAACTATGGCTACACCTTC
V gene: TRBV12-5
J gene: TRBJ1-2
clone size: -
D gene: TRBD1

CDR3 protein: CASLDRDTNYGYTF
CDR3 DNA: TGTGCCAGCTTAGACCGGGACACCAACTATGGCTACACCTTC
V gene: TRBV5-6
J gene: TRBJ1-2
clone size: -
D gene: -

CDR3 protein: CATSALTGNGYTF
CDR3 DNA: TGTGCCACCAGCGCCTTGACAGGGAATGGCTACACCTTC
V gene: TRBV15
J gene: TRBJ1-2
clone size: few
D gene: TRBD1

CDR3 protein: CSVRQPTGGRYGNTEAFF
CDR3 DNA: TGCAGCGTTAGGCAACCGACAGGGGGCAGGTATGGGAACACTGAAGCTTTCTTT
V gene: TRBV29-1
J gene: TRBJ1-1
clone size: -
D gene: TRBD1

CDR3 protein: CAWSVPLRDSNTEAFF
CDR3 DNA: TGTGCCTGGAGTGTACCCCTAAGGGACTCGAACACTGAAGCTTTCTTT
V gene: TRBV30
J gene: TRBJ1-1
clone size: few
D gene: -

CDR3 protein: CASSRFDNSPLHF
CDR3 DNA: TGTGCCAGCAGTCGTTTCGATAATTCACCCCTCCACTTT
V gene: TRBV6-5
J gene: TRBJ1-6
clone size: -
D gene: -

CDR3 protein: CASSLKKGGGEKLFF
CDR3 DNA: TGTGCCAGCAGCTTAAAAAAGGGGGGGGGTGAAAAACTGTTTTTT
V gene: TRBV7-2
J gene: TRBJ1-4
clone size: -
D gene: -

CDR3 protein: CASSPHPRLAGPAYEQYF
CDR3 DNA: TGTGCTAGCAGCCCGCACCCCCGACTAGCGGGGCCAGCCTACGAGCAGTACTTC
V gene: TRBV7-7
J gene: TRBJ2-7
clone size: -
D gene: TRBD2

CDR3 protein: CASSFAGAEETQYF
CDR3 DNA: TGCGCCAGCAGCTTCGCGGGGGCGGAGGAGACCCAGTACTTC
V gene: TRBV5-1
J gene: TRBJ2-5
clone size: -
D gene: -

CDR3 protein: CASSGQGIATNEKLFF
CDR3 DNA: TGTGCCAGCAGTGGACAGGGGATCGCAACTAATGAAAAACTGTTTTTT
V gene: TRBV6-1
J gene: TRBJ1-4
clone size: -
D gene: TRBD1

CDR3 protein: CASSLRTGGSSYNSPLHF
CDR3 DNA: TGCGCCAGCAGCCTTCGGACAGGGGGTAGCTCCTATAATTCACCCCTCCACTTT
V gene: TRBV5-1
J gene: TRBJ1-6
clone size: -
D gene: TRBD1

CDR3 protein: CASSLGTVSEKLFF
CDR3 DNA: TGTGCCAGCAGTTTGGGGACAGTAAGTGAAAAACTGTTTTTT
V gene: TRBV27
J gene: TRBJ1-4
clone size: -
D gene: TRBD1

CDR3 protein: CASSDPDRASGYTF
CDR3 DNA: TGTGCCAGCAGTGACCCTGACAGGGCATCTGGCTACACCTTC
V gene: TRBV6-1
J gene: TRBJ1-2
clone size: -
D gene: TRBD1

CDR3 protein: CASSSGLICGTGELFF
CDR3 DNA: TGCGCCAGCAGCTCTGGACTTATTTGTGGCACCGGGGAGCTGTTTTTT
V gene: TRBV5-1
J gene: TRBJ2-2
clone size: -
D gene: -

CDR3 protein: CASSLEISGTSGHEQFF
CDR3 DNA: TGTGCCAGCAGCTTGGAAATAAGCGGGACTAGCGGGCATGAGCAGTTCTTC
V gene: TRBV5-6
J gene: TRBJ2-1
clone size: few
D gene: TRBD2

CDR3 protein: CASSPGDRGGYGYTF
CDR3 DNA: TGTGCCAGCTCACCCGGCGACAGGGGGGGATATGGCTACACCTTC
V gene: TRBV18
J gene: TRBJ1-2
clone size: once
D gene: TRBD1

CDR3 protein: CASSLGAEQYF
CDR3 DNA: TGTGCCAGCAGCTTAGGGGCTGAGCAGTACTTC
V gene: TRBV7-6
J gene: TRBJ2-7
clone size: -
D gene: -